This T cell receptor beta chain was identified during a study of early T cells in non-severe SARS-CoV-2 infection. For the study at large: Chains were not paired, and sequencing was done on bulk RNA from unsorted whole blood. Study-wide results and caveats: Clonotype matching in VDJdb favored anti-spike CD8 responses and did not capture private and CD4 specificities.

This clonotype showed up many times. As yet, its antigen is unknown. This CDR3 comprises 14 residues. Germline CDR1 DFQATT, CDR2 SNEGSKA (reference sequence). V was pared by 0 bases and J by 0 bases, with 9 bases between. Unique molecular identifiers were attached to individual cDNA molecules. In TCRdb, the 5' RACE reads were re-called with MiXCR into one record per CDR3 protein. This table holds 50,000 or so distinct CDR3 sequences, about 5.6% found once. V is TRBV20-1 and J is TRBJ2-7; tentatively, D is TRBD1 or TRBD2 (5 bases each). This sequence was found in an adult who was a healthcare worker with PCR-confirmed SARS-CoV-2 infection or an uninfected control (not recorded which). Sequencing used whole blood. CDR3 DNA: TGCAGTGCTAGAGATCCAGGGAGCTCCTACGAGCAGTACTTC. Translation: CSARDPGSSYEQYF.